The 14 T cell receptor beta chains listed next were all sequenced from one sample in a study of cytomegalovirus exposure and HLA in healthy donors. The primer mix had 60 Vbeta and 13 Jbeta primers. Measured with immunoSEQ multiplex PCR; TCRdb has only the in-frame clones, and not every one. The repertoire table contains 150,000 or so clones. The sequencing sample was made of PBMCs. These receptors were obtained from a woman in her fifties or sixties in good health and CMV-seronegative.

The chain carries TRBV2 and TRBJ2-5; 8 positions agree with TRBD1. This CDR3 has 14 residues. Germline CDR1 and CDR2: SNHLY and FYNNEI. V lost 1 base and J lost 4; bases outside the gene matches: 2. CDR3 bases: TGTGCCAGCAGTGAAGGGACAGGGCGAGAGACCCAGTACTTC. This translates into CASSEGTGRETQYF.

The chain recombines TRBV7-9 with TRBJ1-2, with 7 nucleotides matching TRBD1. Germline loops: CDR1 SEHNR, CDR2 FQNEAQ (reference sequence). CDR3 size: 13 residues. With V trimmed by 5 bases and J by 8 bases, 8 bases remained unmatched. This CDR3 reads CASSPRQGLGYTF. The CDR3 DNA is TGTGCCAGCAGCCCCCGACAGGGTCTGGGCTACACCTTC.

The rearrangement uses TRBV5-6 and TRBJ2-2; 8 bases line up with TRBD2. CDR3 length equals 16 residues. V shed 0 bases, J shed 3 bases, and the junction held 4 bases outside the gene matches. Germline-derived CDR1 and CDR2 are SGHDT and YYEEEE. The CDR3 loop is CASSLESGGYTGELFF. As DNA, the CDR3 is TGTGCCAGCAGCTTGGAGTCGGGAGGGTACACCGGGGAGCTGTTTTTT.

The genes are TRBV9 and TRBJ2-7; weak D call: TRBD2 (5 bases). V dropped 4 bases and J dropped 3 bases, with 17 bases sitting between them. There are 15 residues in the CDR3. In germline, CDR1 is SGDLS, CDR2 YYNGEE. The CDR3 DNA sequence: TGTGCCAGCAGCCCCCAGGCTAGCTGGAACTACGAGCAGTACTTC. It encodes CASSPQASWNYEQYF.

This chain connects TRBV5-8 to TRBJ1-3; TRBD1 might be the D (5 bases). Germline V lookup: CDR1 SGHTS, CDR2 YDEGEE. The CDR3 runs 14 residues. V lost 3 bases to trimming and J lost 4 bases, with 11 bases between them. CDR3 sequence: CASSYRGSGNTIYF. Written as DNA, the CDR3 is TGTGCCAGCAGCTATAGGGGTTCCGGAAACACCATATATTTT.

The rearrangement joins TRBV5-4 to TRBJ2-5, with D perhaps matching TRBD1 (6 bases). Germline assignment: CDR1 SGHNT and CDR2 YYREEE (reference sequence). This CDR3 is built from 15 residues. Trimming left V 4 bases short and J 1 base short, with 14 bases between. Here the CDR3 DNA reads TGTGCCAGCAGCAATAAACAGGGTTCCCAAGAGACCCAGTACTTC. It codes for CASSNKQGSQETQYF.

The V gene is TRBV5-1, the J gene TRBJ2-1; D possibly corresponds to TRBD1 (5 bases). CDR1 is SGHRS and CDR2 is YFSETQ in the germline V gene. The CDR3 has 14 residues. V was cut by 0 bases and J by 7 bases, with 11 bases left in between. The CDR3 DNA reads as TGCGCCAGCAGCTTGGCCCAAGGGGCGAATGAGCAGTTCTTC. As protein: CASSLAQGANEQFF.

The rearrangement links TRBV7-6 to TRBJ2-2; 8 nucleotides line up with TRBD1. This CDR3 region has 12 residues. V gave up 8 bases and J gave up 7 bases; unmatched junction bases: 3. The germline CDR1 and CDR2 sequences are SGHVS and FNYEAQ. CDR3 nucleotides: TGTGCCAGCTCCGACAGGGGCGGGGAGCTGTTTTTT. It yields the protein CASSDRGGELFF. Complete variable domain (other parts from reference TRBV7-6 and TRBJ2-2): GAGVSQSPRYKVTKRGQDVALRCDPISGHVSLYWYRQALGQGPEFLTYFNYEAQQDKSGLPNDRFSAERPEGSISTLTIQRTEQRDSAMYRCASSDRGGELFFGEGSRLTVL.

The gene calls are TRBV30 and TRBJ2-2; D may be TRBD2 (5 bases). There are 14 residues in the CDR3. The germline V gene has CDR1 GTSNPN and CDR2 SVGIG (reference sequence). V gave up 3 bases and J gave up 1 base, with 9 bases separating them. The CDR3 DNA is TGTGCCTGGAGAATAGGAGGGAACACCGGGGAGCTGTTTTTT. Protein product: CAWRIGGNTGELFF.

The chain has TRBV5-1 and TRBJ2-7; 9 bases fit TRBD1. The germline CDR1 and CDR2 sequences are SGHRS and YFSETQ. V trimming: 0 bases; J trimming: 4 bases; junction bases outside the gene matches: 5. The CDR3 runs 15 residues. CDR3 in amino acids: CASSLGDRDPYEQYF. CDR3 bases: TGCGCCAGCAGCTTGGGGGACAGGGACCCGTACGAGCAGTACTTC.

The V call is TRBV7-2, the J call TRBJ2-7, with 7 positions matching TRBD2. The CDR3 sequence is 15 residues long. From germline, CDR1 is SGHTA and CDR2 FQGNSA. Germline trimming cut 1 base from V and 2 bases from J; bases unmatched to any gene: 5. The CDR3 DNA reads TGTGCCAGCAGCTTAGTGTCCGGGGGGACCTACGAGCAGTACTTC. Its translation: CASSLVSGGTYEQYF.

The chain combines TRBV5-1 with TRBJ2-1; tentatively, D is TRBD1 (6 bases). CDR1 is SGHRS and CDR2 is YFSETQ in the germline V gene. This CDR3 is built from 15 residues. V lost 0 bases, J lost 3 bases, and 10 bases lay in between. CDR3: CASSLVAGDYNEQFF. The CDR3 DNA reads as TGCGCCAGCAGCTTGGTGGCAGGGGACTACAATGAGCAGTTCTTC.

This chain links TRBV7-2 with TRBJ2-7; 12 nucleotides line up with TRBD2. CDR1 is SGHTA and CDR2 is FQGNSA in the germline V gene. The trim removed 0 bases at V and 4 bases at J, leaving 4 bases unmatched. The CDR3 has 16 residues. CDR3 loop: CASSLAAGTSGYEQYF. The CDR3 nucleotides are TGTGCCAGCAGCTTAGCAGCCGGGACTAGCGGGTACGAGCAGTACTTC.

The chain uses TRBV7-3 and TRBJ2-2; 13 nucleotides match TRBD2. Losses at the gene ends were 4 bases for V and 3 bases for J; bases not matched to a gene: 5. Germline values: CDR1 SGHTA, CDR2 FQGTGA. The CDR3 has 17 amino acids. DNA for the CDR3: TGTGCCAGCAGCTCCGGGACTAGCGGGACATACACCGGGGAGCTGTTTTTT. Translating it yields CASSSGTSGTYTGELFF.